This TCR beta chain was captured in a study of cytomegalovirus exposure and HLA in healthy donors. The PCR had 60 Vbeta and 13 Jbeta primers. Some clones are missing from TCRdb's copy, which holds only in-frame ones; the method was immunoSEQ multiplex PCR. The sample consists of some 130,000 clones, roughly 78% of them appearing once. Whole-study results and caveats: Among TCR beta chains, those listed as cytomegalovirus-associated numbered approximately 150.

Note on this clone: Its antigen is undetermined.

CDR1 is MDHEN, CDR2 SYDVKM, per germline. The CDR3 runs 11 residues. The receptor comes from a male donor in good health and CMV-seronegative. Sample: PBMCs. The genes are TRBV28 and TRBJ1-2; D perhaps matches TRBD1 (5 bases). CDR3 in amino acids: CAGGTTYGYTF. Written as DNA, the CDR3 is TGTGCGGGGGGGACTACCTATGGCTACACCTTC.